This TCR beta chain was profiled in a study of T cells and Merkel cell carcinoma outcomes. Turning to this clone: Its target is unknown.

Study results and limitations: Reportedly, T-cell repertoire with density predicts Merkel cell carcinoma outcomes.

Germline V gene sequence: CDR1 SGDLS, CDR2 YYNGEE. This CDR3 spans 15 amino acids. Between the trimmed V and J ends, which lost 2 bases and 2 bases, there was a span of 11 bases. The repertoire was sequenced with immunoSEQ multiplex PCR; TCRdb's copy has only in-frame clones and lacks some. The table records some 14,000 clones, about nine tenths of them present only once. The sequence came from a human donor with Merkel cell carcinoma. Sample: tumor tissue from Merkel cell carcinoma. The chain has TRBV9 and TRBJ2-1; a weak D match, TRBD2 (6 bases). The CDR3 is CASSVSGRTYNEQFF. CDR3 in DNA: TGTGCCAGCAGCGTTAGCGGACGGACCTACAATGAGCAGTTCTTC.